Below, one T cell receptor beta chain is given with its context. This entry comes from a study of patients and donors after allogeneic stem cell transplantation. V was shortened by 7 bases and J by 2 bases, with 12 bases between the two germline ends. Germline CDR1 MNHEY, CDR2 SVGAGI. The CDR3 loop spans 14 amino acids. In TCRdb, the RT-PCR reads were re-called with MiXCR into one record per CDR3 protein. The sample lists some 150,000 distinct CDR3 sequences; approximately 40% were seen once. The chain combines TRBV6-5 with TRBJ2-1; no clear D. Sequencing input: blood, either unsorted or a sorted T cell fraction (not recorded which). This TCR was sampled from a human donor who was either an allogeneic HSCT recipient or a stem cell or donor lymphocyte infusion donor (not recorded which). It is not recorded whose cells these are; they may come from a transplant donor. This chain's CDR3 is CASIPGPTYNEQFF. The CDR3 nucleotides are TGTGCCAGCATCCCCGGACCTACCTACAATGAGCAGTTCTTC.